The present TCR beta chain was sequenced within a study of identical twins. Notes on the study in general: The models systematically underestimated how much out-of-frame TCR alpha was shared in monozygotic twins. Not following the same donors, the study drew its conclusions from cross-sectional statistical analysis.

V gave up 6 bases and J gave up 9 bases, with 18 bases separating them. The CDR3 covers 14 residues. A universal primer site arose from template switching, and cDNA bore unique molecular identifiers. MiXCR was run by TCRdb on the 5' RACE reads, yielding one entry per CDR3 protein. The repertoire holds 540,000 or so distinct CDR3 sequences, with about a fifth as singletons. Donors were all healthy Caucasians. In its sample, this clonotype was seen once. Antigen unknown. A further study also used this sample, focusing on yellow fever vaccine responses in identical twins.

The sample comprised CD4+ T cells sorted from blood. This clonotype was obtained from a woman aged 18-29 years in good health. This chain connects TRBV12-3 or TRBV12-4 to TRBJ2-1; D perhaps matches TRBD2 (6 bases). The DNA for the CDR3 is TGTGCCAGCAGCCTAGGGACTCCTGGGGGTGAGCAGTTCTTC. Translated: CASSLGTPGGEQFF.